The rows below give T cell receptor beta chains drawn from one sample of a study of T cells in Graves' hyperthyroidism and ophthalmopathy. TCRdb reanalysed the multiplex PCR reads using MiXCR and keeps one entry per CDR3 protein. The table has hundreds of thousands of distinct CDR3 sequences, approximately 15% seen once. Sequences were obtained from blood. Receptors were obtained from a woman aged 18-35 years with Graves' hyperthyroidism. CDR3s include the opening cysteine and the closing phenylalanine or tryptophan. A D gene is named only where the DNA matches it firmly. Size values are once, few and many counts, or a class for expanded clones, and some rows have none.

clone_size,v_call,j_call,d_call,cdr3_nt,cdr3_aa
many,TRBV20-1,TRBJ2-2,TRBD1,TGCAGTGCTAGTGCCGGGACAGCCAACACCGGGGAGCTGTTTTTT,CSASAGTANTGELFF
many,TRBV11-2,TRBJ1-1,TRBD1,TGTGCCAGCAGCCCCCGACAGGGATTGGACACTGAAGCTTTCTTT,CASSPRQGLDTEAFF
many,TRBV30,TRBJ2-3,-,TGTGCCTGGAGCGTCCGGTACACAGATACGCAGTATTTT,CAWSVRYTDTQYF
many,TRBV6-2/TRBV6-3,TRBJ2-5,-,TGTGCCAGCAGTTACGGCCCCAGCCGACGCCAAACAGAGACCCAGTACTTC,CASSYGPSRRQTETQYF
few,TRBV5-1,TRBJ2-1,TRBD2,TGCGCCAGCAGCTTAAGACGCGGGAGTGGCAATGAGCAGTTCTTC,CASSLRRGSGNEQFF
many,TRBV12-3/TRBV12-4,TRBJ1-1,TRBD1,TGTGCCAGCACAACAGGGGGCTCCGAAGCTTTCTTT,CASTTGGSEAFF
once,TRBV28,TRBJ2-5,TRBD1,TGTGCCAGCAGGGAAACCGGGACAGACCAAGAGACCCAGTACTTC,CASRETGTDQETQYF
few,TRBV27,TRBJ2-7,-,TGTGCCAGCAGTCCCTCAGGGTGGAACTCCTACGAGCAGTACTTC,CASSPSGWNSYEQYF
many,TRBV20-1,TRBJ2-7,-,TGCAGTGCCAGTAGCGACTGGCGGTACGAGCAGTACTTC,CSASSDWRYEQYF
few,TRBV29-1,TRBJ2-7,-,TGCAGCGTCGGAGGCCCCTCCTACGAGCAGTACTTC,CSVGGPSYEQYF
-,TRBV27,TRBJ1-4,TRBD1,TGTGCCAGCAGTTCGGGGACAGGGGGTGAAAAACTGTTTTTT,CASSSGTGGEKLFF
many,TRBV7-2,TRBJ2-7,-,TGTGCCAGCAGCTTGAGCGCGGGGACCTACGAGCAGTACTTC,CASSLSAGTYEQYF
many,TRBV7-2,TRBJ2-1,-,TGTGCCAGCAGCTCCAGGACGCCCGGAGATGAGCAGTTCTTC,CASSSRTPGDEQFF
few,TRBV9,TRBJ1-6,-,TGTGCCAGCAGCCCCGCGGATTATAATTCACCCCTCCACTTT,CASSPADYNSPLHF
few,TRBV7-9,TRBJ1-4,-,TGTGCCAGCAGCCAACACAGGTGGGCTAATGAAAAACTGTTTTTT,CASSQHRWANEKLFF
many,TRBV2,TRBJ2-7,TRBD2,TGTGCCAGCAGTGATCGGACTAGCGGGAACTACGAGCAGTACTTC,CASSDRTSGNYEQYF
many,TRBV7-2,TRBJ2-3,TRBD2,TGTGCCAGCAGCGTTAGCGGGGTTACTTCATATACGCAGTATTTT,CASSVSGVTSYTQYF
many,TRBV6-2/TRBV6-3,TRBJ1-5,TRBD1,TGTGCCAGCAGTTACAGGGACAGGCACAATCAGCCCCAGCATTTT,CASSYRDRHNQPQHF